The 21 T cell receptor beta chains listed next were all sequenced from one sample in a study of control samples from healthy donors and cancer patients. This table comes from immunoSEQ multiplex PCR, and its TCRdb copy is limited to in-frame clones, with some not included. The sample comprises about 92,000 clones, roughly 86% of which are singletons, and roughly 9.8% rests with the top ten. The sequenced material came from blood. Receptor source: a woman in her fifties or sixties in good health.

This chain links TRBV3-1 (or the pseudogene TRBV3-2) with TRBJ2-7, with 7 bases that match TRBD2. The V gene's germline CDR1 is LGHDT and CDR2 YNNKEL (reference sequence). Germline trimming cut 5 bases from V and 2 bases from J; bases unmatched to any gene: 6. This CDR3 spans 14 amino acids. In DNA form, the CDR3 reads TGTGCCAGCAGCGAAGGACTAGTTGCCTACGAGCAGTACTTC. This encodes CASSEGLVAYEQYF.

The chain is built from TRBV6-5 and TRBJ2-7; TRBD2 agrees at 8 bases. Germline V gene sequence: CDR1 MNHEY, CDR2 SVGAGI. The length of the CDR3 is 14 residues. V shed 6 bases, J shed 4 bases, and the junction held 8 bases outside the gene matches. CDR3 in DNA: TGTGCCAGCAGCGACCGGGGGGGGACTTACGAGCAGTACTTC. It translates to CASSDRGGTYEQYF.

The genes are TRBV7-2 and TRBJ1-1; a weak D match, TRBD1 (5 bases). V lost 4 bases to trimming and J lost 2 bases, with 8 bases between them. Germline assignment: CDR1 SGHTA and CDR2 FQGNSA. CDR3 size: 13 residues. CDR3 coding DNA: TGTGCCAGCAGCTCAGACAGCAACACTGAAGCTTTCTTT. Encoded protein: CASSSDSNTEAFF.

CDR3 in DNA: TGTGCCAGCAGCTTAACGGGGAACACTGAAGCTTTCTTT. It is translated as CASSLTGNTEAFF. The rearrangement joins TRBV7-2 to TRBJ1-1; D not certain. The CDR3 covers 13 residues. V gave up 2 bases and J gave up 1 base, with 5 bases separating them. CDR1 and CDR2 from the germline V gene are SGHTA and FQGNSA.

This clone was picked up one time. The rearrangement joins TRBV6-5 to TRBJ2-7, with D maybe TRBD2 (5 bases). Looked up from germline, CDR1 is MNHEY and CDR2 is SVGAGI. Trimming removed 6 bases at V and 6 bases at J, with 15 bases between. There are 13 residues in the CDR3. The CDR3 here is CASSQRTPREQYF. CDR3 nucleotide sequence: TGTGCCAGCAGCCAGAGGACTCCCCGCGAGCAGTACTTC.

The V gene is TRBV2, the J gene TRBJ1-4; D possibly corresponds to TRBD1 (5 bases). The germline CDR1 and CDR2 sequences are SNHLY and FYNNEI. Trimming removed 6 bases from V and 7 bases from J, with 21 bases in between. There are 16 residues in the CDR3. The CDR3 here is CASSHLLEGWFEKLFF. For the CDR3, the DNA is TGTGCCAGCAGCCATTTGTTGGAGGGGTGGTTTGAAAAACTGTTTTTT.

The J gene is TRBJ1-1, the V gene TRBV18; a weak D match, TRBD1 (5 bases). V gave up 3 bases and J gave up 6 bases, with 14 bases separating them. This CDR3 region has 14 residues. Germline CDR1 KGHSH, CDR2 LQKENI. This CDR3 reads CASSPGVRGAEAFF. CDR3 DNA sequence: TGTGCCAGCTCACCGGGGGTTCGAGGTGCTGAAGCTTTCTTT.

The gene calls are TRBV18 and TRBJ2-1, with D perhaps being TRBD1 or TRBD2 (6 bases each). V was cut by 8 bases and J by 9 bases, with 20 bases left in between. CDR1 and CDR2 from the germline V gene are KGHSH and LQKENI. CDR3 length equals 14 residues. CDR3 region: CASTPGASRGEQFF. The CDR3 nucleotides read TGTGCCAGCACCCCGGGGGCCTCTAGGGGTGAGCAGTTCTTC. Full variable domain (outside the CDR3, taken from reference TRBV18 and TRBJ2-1): NAGVMQNPRHLVRRRGQEARLRCSPMKGHSHVYWYRQLPEEGLKFMVYLQKENIIDESGMPKERFSAEFPKEGPSILRIQQVVRGDSAAYFCASTPGASRGEQFFGPGTRLTVL.

This clone was counted between two and nine times. V is TRBV9 and J is TRBJ2-3, with D possibly TRBD2 on 6 matching bases. V was clipped by 0 bases and J by 0 bases, with 11 bases between them. CDR3 length equals 16 residues. The germline V gene encodes CDR1 SGDLS and CDR2 YYNGEE. In DNA, the CDR3 is TGTGCCAGCAGCGTAGCAGGCGGGGCAAGCACAGATACGCAGTATTTT. Translation: CASSVAGGASTDTQYF. The variable domain in full, with the rest retrieved from reference TRBV9 and TRBJ2-3, is DSGVTQTPKHLITATGQRVTLRCSPRSGDLSVYWYQQSLDQGLQFLIQYYNGEERAKGNILERFSAQQFPDLHSELNLSSLELGDSALYFCASSVAGGASTDTQYFGPGTRLTVL.

The rearrangement joins TRBV4-1 to TRBJ2-3; 16 positions agree with TRBD2. The ends lost 1 base at V and 1 base at J; junction bases unmatched: 11. This CDR3 has 21 amino acids. Germline-derived CDR1 and CDR2 are MGHRA and YSYEKL. Here the CDR3 DNA reads TGCGCCAGCAGCCAAGTCCTAGCCGGGACTAGCGGGAGGGCTGGCACAGATACGCAGTATTTT. The encoded protein is CASSQVLAGTSGRAGTDTQYF.

V is TRBV28 and J is TRBJ1-3; 8 nucleotides agree with TRBD1. V lost 4 bases, J lost 1 base, and 18 bases stayed unmatched. Germline V gene lookup returns CDR1 MDHEN and CDR2 SYDVKM. CDR3 length: 20 residues. The CDR3 is CASSSPHRGISVISGNTIYF. The CDR3 region has the DNA TGTGCCAGCAGTTCCCCCCACAGGGGGATTTCCGTTATATCTGGAAACACCATATATTTT.

The chain is built from TRBV7-9 and TRBJ1-4, with D unclear. The CDR3 contains 13 residues. Germline V gene lookup returns CDR1 SEHNR and CDR2 FQNEAQ (reference sequence). V lost 5 bases, J lost 0 bases, and 4 bases lay in between. CDR3 sequence: CASSRATNEKLFF. CDR3 coding DNA: TGTGCCAGCAGCCGGGCAACTAATGAAAAACTGTTTTTT. Full variable domain (outside the CDR3, taken from reference TRBV7-9 and TRBJ1-4): DTGVSQNPRHKITKRGQNVTFRCDPISEHNRLYWYRQTLGQGPEFLTYFQNEAQLEKSRLLSDRFSAERPKGSFSTLEIQRTEQGDSAMYLCASSRATNEKLFFGSGTQLSVL.

CDR3 coding DNA: TGTGCCAGCTCACCCCCACTAGCGGGAGACACCGGGGAGCTGTTTTTT. Its translation is CASSPPLAGDTGELFF. The chain is built from TRBV18 and TRBJ2-2; 11 nucleotides align to TRBD2. There are 16 residues in the CDR3. The germline V gene has CDR1 KGHSH and CDR2 LQKENI. J lost 3 bases, V lost 3 bases, and 3 bases had no gene match.

The CDR3 DNA is TGTGCCAGCAGCTTAGATAGGGGGACTGAAGCTTTCTTT. This encodes CASSLDRGTEAFF. The chain employs TRBV7-8 and TRBJ1-1; tentative D call: TRBD1 (6 bases). The V and J ends lost 1 base and 5 bases respectively, with 8 bases between them. Germline V gene lookup returns CDR1 SGHVS and CDR2 FQNEAQ. The CDR3 covers 13 residues.

This clone was seen a few times. This chain connects TRBV4-3 to TRBJ2-5; TRBD1 or TRBD2 may be the D gene (7 bases each). Trimming pared 1 base from V and 4 bases from J, leaving 16 bases between. CDR1 is LGHNA, CDR2 YSLEER, per germline. CDR3 length: 16 amino acids. CDR3 DNA: TGCGCCAGCAGCCAAGGGGAGGGGGCGAGGGGAGAGACCCAGTACTTC. Translation gives CASSQGEGARGETQYF.

This clone was detected once. The V call is TRBV3-1 (or the pseudogene TRBV3-2), the J call TRBJ1-1; 7 positions match TRBD1. Trimming took 2 bases from V and 0 from J; bases not matched to a gene: 9. The CDR3 runs 17 residues. CDR1 and CDR2 (germline): LGHDT, YNNKEL (reference sequence). The CDR3 DNA is TGTGCCAGCAGCCAAAAGACACAGGGGACACTGAACACTGAAGCTTTCTTT. It encodes CASSQKTQGTLNTEAFF.

This clone was recorded only once. The V and J genes are TRBV6-6 and TRBJ1-5; D gene uncertain. This CDR3 comprises 14 residues. V was clipped by 5 bases and J by 3 bases, with 11 bases between them. Germline V CDR1 and CDR2: MNHNY, SVGAGI (reference sequence). The CDR3: CASSAVDNNQPQHF. The CDR3 nucleotides read TGTGCCAGCAGTGCCGTTGACAACAATCAGCCCCAGCATTTT.

This chain joins TRBV4-3 and TRBJ2-5; tentative D call: TRBD2 (5 bases). Trimming took off 3 bases at V and 1 base at J, with 9 bases between the two ends. Looked up from germline, CDR1 is LGHNA and CDR2 is YSLEER. This CDR3 is built from 14 residues. The CDR3 bases are TGCGCCAGCAGCCACCCAAGCGGCCAAGAGACCCAGTACTTC. Translating gives CASSHPSGQETQYF.

The chain is built from TRBV10-1 and TRBJ2-1; possibly TRBD1 or TRBD2 for D (5 bases each). The V gene lost 9 bases and the J gene lost 8 bases, with 20 bases spanning the gap. The CDR3 consists of 14 residues. Per germline, CDR1 WNHNN and CDR2 SYGVQD (reference sequence). The CDR3 loop reads CASTGTNPPDEQFF. CDR3 coding DNA: TGCGCCAGTACCGGGACCAATCCCCCCGATGAGCAGTTCTTC.

This rearrangement joins TRBV19 to TRBJ2-1; 11 bases are a match to TRBD2. The length of the CDR3 is 15 residues. Germline V CDR1 and CDR2: LNHDA, SQIVND (reference sequence). Unmatched junction bases numbered 9, after V lost 5 bases and J lost 9 bases. The CDR3, as DNA: TGTGCCAGTAGTGGGTACCTAGCGGGGGGTGGTGAGCAGTTCTTC. Translated: CASSGYLAGGGEQFF. The complete variable domain, with remaining parts taken from reference TRBV19 and TRBJ2-1, reads DGGITQSPKYLFRKEGQNVTLSCEQNLNHDAMYWYRQDPGQGLRLIYYSQIVNDFQKGDIAEGYSVSREKKESFPLTVTSAQKNPTAFYLCASSGYLAGGGEQFFGPGTRLTVL.

The chain couples TRBV11-3 to TRBJ2-3, with D uncertain. The germline V and J ends were trimmed by 1 base and 4 bases, with 6 bases remaining between them. The CDR3 is made up of 13 amino acids. Per germline, CDR1 SGHNT and CDR2 YENEEA. CDR3 nucleotides: TGTGCCAGCAGCTTAGGGACCGCAGATACGCAGTATTTT. Its protein is CASSLGTADTQYF.